This paragraph reports one T cell receptor (beta chain). The antigen remains undetermined. These data originate in a study of regulatory T cells in long-lasting Graves disease. Library construction for TCR beta used iRepertoire HTBI primers and Arm-PCR of CDR3 regions. One entry per CDR3 protein, called by TCRdb with MiXCR from the multiplex PCR reads. The repertoire holds hundreds of thousands of distinct CDR3 sequences, with approximately 12% as singletons. Regarding the study as a whole: Lower TCR diversity was seen in persistent Graves' patients than in newly diagnosed ones.

This sample's time point: newly diagnosed GD, antithyroid drugs for less than 3 months. Scientists built the TCR library using RNA that was extracted from PBMCs. The length of the CDR3 is 14 residues. Trimming stripped 3 bases from V and 0 bases from J, with 5 bases between. Germline CDR1 MGHDK, CDR2 SYGVNS. These same data were also listed under a study on T cells in Graves' hyperthyroidism and ophthalmopathy.

This rearrangement joins TRBV25-1 to TRBJ2-2, with a tentative D call TRBD1 (5 bases). The clonotype originates from a woman aged 25-40 years with Graves disease. Material: peripheral blood mononuclear cells (PBMCs), obtained at new diagnosis, from a patient treated with antithyroid drugs. The CDR3 spells CASSETANTGELFF. CDR3 nucleotide sequence: TGTGCCAGCAGTGAGACAGCGAACACCGGGGAGCTGTTTTTT.